The 3 T cell receptor beta chains below were found in one sample sequenced in a study of blood T cell repertoires in COVID-19. Clones were read by immunoSEQ multiplex PCR, and TCRdb kept only the in-frame ones, dropping some. The table shows 250,000 to 400,000 clones, with 70% to 90% occurring only once. The specimen sequenced was peripheral blood. The receptors originated from a woman between 25 and 40 years old with COVID-19, enrolled during active disease.

The chain links TRBV6-5 to TRBJ1-2, with 8 nucleotides matching TRBD1. V was pared by 6 bases and J by 2 bases, with 5 bases of the junction left unmatched. Germline loops: CDR1 MNHEY, CDR2 SVGAGI. The CDR3 loop spans 14 amino acids. CDR3 nucleotides: TGTGCCAGCAGACCGGGACAGGAGAACTATGGCTACACCTTC. As protein: CASRPGQENYGYTF.

The chain is built from TRBV2 and TRBJ1-1; 7 bases match TRBD1. The ends lost 8 bases at V and 1 base at J; junction bases unmatched: 7. CDR3 length: 14 amino acids. The germline gives CDR1 SNHLY, CDR2 FYNNEI. CDR3 loop: CASGQESANTEAFF. The DNA for the CDR3 is TGTGCCAGCGGACAGGAGAGTGCGAACACTGAAGCTTTCTTT.

V and J are TRBV4-2 and TRBJ1-2; 10 bases are a match to TRBD1. J was trimmed by 5 bases and V by 4 bases; bases with no gene match: 1. This CDR3 contains 13 residues. Germline V gene lookup returns CDR1 LGHNA and CDR2 YNFKEQ. The CDR3 DNA reads TGTGCCAGCAGCCGGGGACAGGGGTATGGCTACACCTTC. It is translated as CASSRGQGYGYTF.